The next 31 T cell receptor beta chains were all read from a single sample in a study of cytomegalovirus exposure and HLA in healthy donors. The assay was immunoSEQ multiplex PCR, and TCRdb's table has in-frame clones only and misses some. Of around 350,000 clones listed, roughly 90% were seen once; the top ten hold about 0.8%. The sample was PBMCs. These receptors all stem from a woman aged 18-29 years in good health and CMV-seronegative.

In this sample, this clone turned up a few times. The chain links TRBV5-5 to TRBJ1-2; 10 nucleotides line up with TRBD1. With 1 base clipped from V and 6 bases from J, the junction kept 6 bases outside the gene matches. The CDR3 is 15 amino acids. CDR1 and CDR2 from the germline V gene are SGHKS and YYEKEE (reference sequence). CDR3 nucleotides: TGTGCCAGCAGCTTGATTGACAGGGGGCAGGATGGCTACACCTTC. It encodes CASSLIDRGQDGYTF.

The chain employs TRBV10-3 and TRBJ1-1; D call uncertain. V was shortened by 4 bases and J by 4 bases, with 16 bases between the two germline ends. The CDR3 totals 15 residues. Germline lookup yields CDR1 ENHRY and CDR2 SYGVKD. CDR3 nucleotide sequence: TGTGCCATCAGTGCGTTTTCCCAACGGGGCACTGAAGCTTTCTTT. It yields the protein CAISAFSQRGTEAFF.

The chain links TRBV5-1 to TRBJ2-7; 7 nucleotides match TRBD1. Germline V gene lookup returns CDR1 SGHRS and CDR2 YFSETQ. The CDR3 has 17 residues. J was trimmed by 2 bases and V by 1 base; bases with no gene match: 12. CDR3 loop: CASSLTRPTGITYEQYF. The CDR3, as DNA: TGCGCCAGCAGCTTGACCCGACCGACAGGGATTACCTACGAGCAGTACTTC.

This sequence joins TRBV4-1 and TRBJ2-1; TRBD2 aligns across 7 bases. CDR1 and CDR2 from the germline V gene are MGHRA and YSYEKL. V lost 2 bases, J lost 2 bases, and 3 bases stayed unmatched. This CDR3 region has 15 residues. The CDR3 spells CASSQREGPYNEQFF. The CDR3 nucleotides read TGCGCCAGCAGCCAAAGGGAGGGCCCCTACAATGAGCAGTTCTTC.

The chain has TRBV7-9 and TRBJ2-2; D uncertain. The CDR3 totals 16 residues. Germline CDR1 reads SEHNR; CDR2 reads FQNEAQ (reference sequence). Trimming took 4 bases from V and 2 from J, leaving 14 bases between them. CDR3 DNA sequence: TGTGCCAGCAGCTGGGCAGGCTCCCTAAACACCGGGGAGCTGTTTTTT. Its translation is CASSWAGSLNTGELFF.

The DNA for the CDR3 is TGTGCCAGCAGCCAACAGGGAACGACAGATACGCAGTATTTT. It is translated as CASSQQGTTDTQYF. The V gene is TRBV7-9, the J gene TRBJ2-3; a possible D gene is TRBD1 (6 bases). The V and J ends lost 5 bases and 3 bases respectively, with 12 bases between them. The CDR3 spans 14 residues. Germline CDR1 reads SEHNR; CDR2 reads FQNEAQ (reference sequence).

This clone has just one count. This rearrangement joins TRBV9 to TRBJ2-1, with 9 bases matching TRBD2. J was trimmed by 4 bases and V by 4 bases; bases with no gene match: 9. The germline V gene encodes CDR1 SGDLS and CDR2 YYNGEE. This CDR3 region has 16 residues. The chain's CDR3 is CASSPLSSGGYNEQFF. In DNA, the CDR3 is TGTGCCAGCAGCCCTTTGAGTAGCGGGGGTTACAATGAGCAGTTCTTC.

The V call is TRBV10-3, the J call TRBJ1-6; a possible D gene is TRBD1 (6 bases). This CDR3 is built from 15 residues. CDR1 is ENHRY and CDR2 is SYGVKD in the germline V gene. Trimming removed 4 bases from V and 5 bases from J, with 12 bases in between. CDR3 sequence: CAISARQVDNSPLHF. CDR3 in DNA: TGTGCCATCAGTGCCCGACAGGTGGATAATTCACCCCTCCACTTT.

This rearrangement joins TRBV2 to TRBJ1-6; no clear D. The length of the CDR3 is 13 residues. Looked up from germline, CDR1 is SNHLY and CDR2 is FYNNEI. V was shortened by 5 bases and J by 7 bases, with 9 bases between the two germline ends. Here the CDR3 reads CASSYTGNSPLHF. The CDR3 coding sequence is TGTGCCAGCAGTTACACGGGAAATTCACCCCTCCACTTT.

CDR3 nucleotides: TGTGCCAGCAGCTCCCGGGGGAGAGCGGGAGGGCCTCTCCCAGATACGCAGTATTTT. Translating gives CASSSRGRAGGPLPDTQYF. J is TRBJ2-3 and V is TRBV11-3; 10 nucleotides agree with TRBD2. The V and J ends lost 4 bases and 4 bases, in that order; junction bases with no gene match: 17. In germline, CDR1 is SGHNT, CDR2 YENEEA. CDR3 length equals 19 residues. The entire variable domain, with the rest obtained from reference TRBV11-3 and TRBJ2-3, is as follows: EAGVVQSPRYKIIEKKQPVAFWCNPISGHNTLYWYLQNLGQGPELLIRYENEEAVDDSQLPKDRFSAERLKGVDSTLKIQPAELGDSAVYLCASSSRGRAGGPLPDTQYFGPGTRLTVL.

The chain joins TRBV29-1 to TRBJ2-7; 11 bases match TRBD2. The germline V gene has CDR1 SQVTM and CDR2 ANQGSEA. Trimming cost V 2 bases and J 3 bases; bases outside gene matches: 3. The CDR3 extends over 14 amino acids. This CDR3 is CSVEWLAGGYEQYF. As DNA, the CDR3 is TGCAGCGTTGAATGGCTAGCGGGAGGCTACGAGCAGTACTTC.

The CDR3 bases are TGTGCCAGCAGCTTCTCAGGGTTTTCGGCAGGGCGCACTGAAGCTTTCTTT. Amino acids: CASSFSGFSAGRTEAFF. This chain uses TRBV5-6 with TRBJ1-1; perhaps TRBD1 as D (5 bases). In germline, CDR1 is SGHDT, CDR2 YYEEEE. V was pared by 2 bases and J by 4 bases, with 21 bases between. The CDR3 is 17 amino acids.

V usage is TRBV5-4 and J usage is TRBJ2-1, with 8 positions matching TRBD1. V shed 5 bases and J 3 bases; nucleotides not matched to a gene: 10. CDR1 and CDR2 from the germline V gene are SGHNT and YYREEE (reference sequence). This CDR3 region has 16 residues. CDR3 bases: TGTGCCAGCAGTATCGTAGGACAGGGCTTCTACAATGAGCAGTTCTTC. Its translation: CASSIVGQGFYNEQFF.

The chain employs TRBV28 and TRBJ2-7, with TRBD2 identical over 7 bases. This CDR3 region has 14 residues. Looked up from germline, CDR1 is MDHEN and CDR2 is SYDVKM. Trimming removed 5 bases from V and 1 base from J; junction bases left unmatched: 5. CDR3 sequence (DNA): TGTGCCAGCAGTCGTAGCGGGTGGTCCTACGAGCAGTACTTC. Encoded protein: CASSRSGWSYEQYF. The variable domain in full, completed from reference TRBV28 and TRBJ2-7, reads DVKVTQSSRYLVKRTGEKVFLECVQDMDHENMFWYRQDPGLGLRLIYFSYDVKMKEKGDIPEGYSVSREKKERFSLILESASTNQTSMYLCASSRSGWSYEQYFGPGTRLTVT.

The chain recombines TRBV4-1 with TRBJ2-7; 7 bases fit TRBD2. Germline values: CDR1 MGHRA, CDR2 YSYEKL. The ends lost 1 base at V and 4 bases at J; junction bases unmatched: 13. The CDR3 contains 17 residues. CDR3 in amino acids: CASSQAGRTSRGYEQYF. CDR3 in DNA: TGCGCCAGCAGCCAAGCGGGACGGACTAGTCGGGGTTACGAGCAGTACTTC.

The rearrangement joins TRBV7-6 to TRBJ1-2; possible D gene TRBD1, 6 bases. Germline CDR1 is SGHVS and CDR2 is FNYEAQ. This CDR3 is 18 amino acids long. V lost 1 base, J lost 6 bases, and 24 bases lay in between. The CDR3 bases are TGTGCCAGCAGCTTAGAACCCCGTACAGGGACTAACACGGATGGCTACACCTTC. It translates to CASSLEPRTGTNTDGYTF.

The rearrangement links TRBV2 to TRBJ2-5; D possibly corresponds to TRBD1 (5 bases). V dropped 6 bases and J dropped 2 bases, with 7 bases sitting between them. This CDR3 comprises 12 residues. In germline, CDR1 is SNHLY, CDR2 FYNNEI. The DNA of the CDR3 is TGTGCCAGCAGGGGGCAGCAAGAGACCCAGTACTTC. Translated: CASRGQQETQYF.

The V gene is TRBV29-1, the J gene TRBJ1-2, with 8 nucleotides matching TRBD1. The CDR3 runs 12 residues. The V gene end was trimmed by 8 bases and the J gene end by 6 bases; junction bases not matched to a gene: 8. Looked up from germline, CDR1 is SQVTM and CDR2 is ANQGSEA. The CDR3 reads CSLWTGKNGYTF. In nucleotides, the CDR3 is TGCAGCCTATGGACAGGGAAGAATGGCTACACCTTC. The whole variable domain, remainder taken from reference TRBV29-1 and TRBJ1-2, is SAVISQKPSRDICQRGTSLTIQCQVDSQVTMMFWYRQQPGQSLTLIATANQGSEATYESGFVIDKFPISRPNLTFSTLTVSNMSPEDSSIYLCSLWTGKNGYTFGSGTRLTVV.

The DNA for the CDR3 is TGTGCCAGCAGCCGGGAACCGGATTCTGGAAACACCATATATTTT. Protein: CASSREPDSGNTIYF. The chain carries TRBV7-9 and TRBJ1-3; D remains unclear. The CDR3 is 15 amino acids. Trimming took off 5 bases at V and 1 base at J, with 12 bases between the two ends. CDR1 is SEHNR and CDR2 is FQNEAQ in the germline V gene (reference sequence).

The gene calls are TRBV5-4 and TRBJ1-2; D unclear. Germline-derived CDR1 and CDR2 are SGHNT and YYREEE (reference sequence). Deletions cut 1 base from V and 4 bases from J, with 11 bases between. The CDR3 length is 14 residues. The CDR3 region is CASSLSQVPYGYTF. The CDR3 DNA follows: TGTGCCAGCAGCTTGAGCCAGGTCCCCTATGGCTACACCTTC.

The chain employs TRBV2 and TRBJ2-5; D gene ambiguous. This CDR3 has 11 amino acids. CDR1 is SNHLY, CDR2 FYNNEI, per germline. V shed 4 bases and J shed 5 bases, with 5 bases lying between them. In DNA form, the CDR3 reads TGTGCCAGCAGTGGGCGGGAGACCCAGTACTTC. This translates into CASSGRETQYF. The whole variable domain, filled in from reference TRBV2 and TRBJ2-5, reads EPEVTQTPSHQVTQMGQEVILRCVPISNHLYFYWYRQILGQKVEFLVSFYNNEISEKSEIFDDQFSVERPDGSNFTLKIRSTKLEDSAMYFCASSGRETQYFGPGTRLLVL.

This chain connects TRBV21-1 to TRBJ2-7; no check of the table's D call, TRBD2, against the DNA was made. TRBV21-1 is reported as a pseudogene. The CDR3 is 18 amino acids. The DNA for the CDR3 is TGTGCCAGCAGCAAAGTTAACTTAGCGGGGGGGAGCTCCTACGAGCAGTACTTC. Translation: CASSKVNLAGGSSYEQYF.

The J gene is TRBJ1-2, the V gene TRBV25-1; D is ambiguous. The CDR3 sequence is 14 residues long. Per the germline V gene, CDR1 is MGHDK and CDR2 is SYGVNS. V was cut by 1 base and J by 6 bases, with 12 bases left in between. CDR3 in amino acids: CASSEFAATNGYTF. Written as DNA, the CDR3 is TGTGCCAGCAGTGAATTTGCAGCCACTAATGGCTACACCTTC.

The rearrangement links TRBV28 to TRBJ2-5, with D possibly TRBD1 on 6 matching bases. Deletions cut 3 bases from V and 4 bases from J, with 9 bases between. CDR3 length equals 13 residues. CDR1 is MDHEN and CDR2 is SYDVKM in the germline V gene. CDR3 nucleotides: TGTGCCAGCAGTTTTACAGGGTTAGAGACCCAGTACTTC. Translating it yields CASSFTGLETQYF.

The chain has TRBV29-1 and TRBJ2-3, with a possible D match to TRBD2 (6 bases). Germline V gene lookup returns CDR1 SQVTM and CDR2 ANQGSEA. This CDR3 comprises 14 residues. This chain's CDR3 is CTGGSGSPTDTQYF. DNA for the CDR3: TGCACCGGGGGTTCGGGGAGTCCCACAGATACGCAGTATTTT.

The chain uses TRBV11-2 and TRBJ2-7; 7 bases fit TRBD1. The CDR3 runs 15 residues. Germline CDR1 SGHAT, CDR2 FQNNGV. The V gene end was trimmed by 2 bases and the J gene end by 0 bases; junction bases not matched to a gene: 4. The CDR3: CASSLFQGDSYEQYF. CDR3 DNA sequence: TGTGCCAGCAGCTTATTTCAGGGGGACTCCTACGAGCAGTACTTC.

V is TRBV7-9 and J is TRBJ2-7; TRBD1 agrees at 7 bases. The CDR3 consists of 16 residues. Germline trimming cut 5 bases from V and 3 bases from J; bases unmatched to any gene: 13. Germline V gene data show CDR1 as SEHNR and CDR2 as FQNEAQ (reference sequence). The CDR3 sequence is CASSRLAGGSLYEQYF. For the CDR3, the DNA is TGTGCCAGCAGCCGGCTGGCAGGGGGATCCCTCTACGAGCAGTACTTC.

This sequence joins TRBV7-2 and TRBJ2-3; D perhaps matches TRBD2 (6 bases). CDR3 length: 14 amino acids. Germline CDR1 SGHTA, CDR2 FQGNSA. V shed 5 bases and J shed 0 bases, with 9 bases lying between them. The CDR3 nucleotides read TGTGCCAGCAGCCTTGCGGGGAGCACAGATACGCAGTATTTT. The encoded protein is CASSLAGSTDTQYF.

The rearrangement links TRBV29-1 to TRBJ2-7; D not resolved. Germline V gene data show CDR1 as SQVTM and CDR2 as ANQGSEA. The germline V and J ends were trimmed by 3 bases and 6 bases, with 15 bases remaining between them. The CDR3 sequence is 13 residues long. As DNA, the CDR3 is TGCAGCGTTGAGGATACGACTCCCTTCGAGCAGTACTTC. Translating gives CSVEDTTPFEQYF.

Only a few counts were recorded for this clone. The chain employs TRBV7-9 and TRBJ2-7, with a weak D call TRBD2 (5 bases). With 7 bases removed from V and 6 bases from J, the gap between germline ends came to 13 bases. Germline values: CDR1 SEHNR, CDR2 FQNEAQ (reference sequence). The CDR3 spans 12 residues. CDR3 sequence reads: CASTGVQREQYF. CDR3 coding DNA: TGTGCCAGCACCGGGGTCCAGCGCGAGCAGTACTTC.

There are a few counts of this clone. The chain joins TRBV27 to TRBJ2-1; D unresolved. V was trimmed by 4 bases and J by 2 bases, leaving 6 bases between them. Germline CDR1 is MNHEY and CDR2 is SMNVEV (reference sequence). There are 13 residues in the CDR3. In DNA form, the CDR3 reads TGTGCCAGCAGTTCCTGGCCCTACAATGAGCAGTTCTTC. It yields the protein CASSSWPYNEQFF.